What follows are 2 T cell receptor beta chains derived from one specimen sequenced in a study of CD8 T cells in ankylosing spondylitis. MiXCR was run by TCRdb on the 5' RACE reads, yielding one entry per CDR3 protein. The sample contains approximately 25,000 distinct CDR3 sequences, about a sixth of which appear only once. The sample consisted of blood. Receptors were obtained from a male donor with ankylosing spondylitis or in good health (not recorded which).

The CDR3 sequence: CASSQENSGGVLTDTQYF. The CDR3 DNA reads as TGTGCCAGCAGCCAGGAAAATAGCGGGGGGGTTTTAACAGATACGCAGTATTTT. The genes are TRBV4-2 and TRBJ2-3, with 11 bases lining up with TRBD2. The junction had 11 bases not matched to a gene; V was cut back by 3 bases and J by 3 bases. CDR1 is LGHNA, CDR2 YNFKEQ, per germline. The CDR3 length is 18 residues.

This clonotype was seen repeatedly, ten times or more. The V call is TRBV10-3, the J call TRBJ1-2; D unclear. The CDR3 extends over 14 amino acids. Germline V CDR1 and CDR2: ENHRY, SYGVKD. V was cut by 4 bases and J by 2 bases, with 11 bases left in between. CDR3 residues: CAISVLGTNYGYTF. CDR3 nucleotides: TGTGCCATCAGTGTCCTAGGCACCAACTATGGCTACACCTTC.